The subject of this entry is one TCR beta chain. The sample is drawn from a study of T cell changes during pregnancy in multiple sclerosis. This CDR3 region has 17 residues. Germline CDR1 MGHRA, CDR2 YSYEKL. Trimming took off 0 bases at V and 0 bases at J, with 12 bases between the two ends. The method was immunoSEQ multiplex PCR; TCRdb's version includes in-frame clones alone and lacks a portion of them. This table has about 31,000 clones, approximately 91% appearing once. The source was CD8+ T cells from peripheral blood mononuclear cells, collected in the second trimester of pregnancy. The chain joins TRBV4-1 to TRBJ1-3; no reliable D call. The TCR was taken from a female donor with multiple sclerosis, enrolled in a pregnancy study. CDR3 sequence: CASSQDRGGLSGNTIYF. The CDR3 DNA is TGCGCCAGCAGCCAAGATCGAGGCGGCCTCTCTGGAAACACCATATATTTT.